This record concerns one T cell receptor (beta chain) sequence. This record comes from a study of blood T cell repertoires in COVID-19. Profiling relied on immunoSEQ multiplex PCR, and the TCRdb table lists in-frame clones only, not all of them. This sample has about 170,000 clones, with about 88% found just once. Per germline, CDR1 MNHEY and CDR2 SMNVEV (reference sequence). CDR3 length equals 15 residues. The V and J ends lost 3 bases and 1 base, in that order; junction bases with no gene match: 5. This clonotype was sampled from a woman in her late teens or twenties who had recovered from COVID-19. What was sequenced was PBMCs or T cells enriched from blood (not recorded which). The genes are TRBV27 and TRBJ2-7; TRBD2 agrees at 8 bases. As DNA, the CDR3 is TGTGCCAGCAGTTTGTCACTAGCGGATTCCTACGAGCAGTACTTC. This translates into CASSLSLADSYEQYF.